A single sample is the source of the 2 T cell receptor beta chains below, sequenced in a study of CD8 T cells in ankylosing spondylitis. The study, taken as a whole, reports: Ankylosing spondylitis blood appeared to be characterized by a TCR beta motif of roughly eight highly homologous variants.

No antigen has been assigned to these receptors. TCRdb re-called the 5' RACE reads with MiXCR, one entry per CDR3 protein. The repertoire consists of roughly 490,000 distinct CDR3 sequences, with about 5% occurring once and the leading ten covering under 4.5%. Sequencing input: blood, either unsorted or a sorted T cell fraction (not recorded which). Source of these receptors: a male donor with ankylosing spondylitis.

In its sample, this clonotype was seen many times. The chain recombines TRBV9 with TRBJ2-1; TRBD2 aligns across 10 bases. V dropped 6 bases and J dropped 7; count of bases not matched to a gene: 13. Germline V gives CDR1 SGDLS, CDR2 YYNGEE. The CDR3 is 16 residues long. The CDR3 DNA follows: TGTGCCAGCAACCCAACCCCTAGCGGGAGAAGGAATGAGCAGTTCTTC. As protein: CASNPTPSGRRNEQFF.

This clonotype was observed many times. The V gene is TRBV4-3, the J gene TRBJ2-3; 7 nucleotides match TRBD2. Germline CDR1 is LGHNA and CDR2 is YSLEER. This CDR3 has 16 amino acids. The V and J ends lost 2 bases and 2 bases, in that order; junction bases with no gene match: 7. The CDR3 coding sequence is TGCGCCAGCAGCCAATCCGCTAGCGGTTACACAGATACGCAGTATTTT. Translating gives CASSQSASGYTDTQYF.